This T cell receptor (beta chain) comes out of a study of T cell responses to AZD1222 COVID-19 vaccine. Study outcomes and limitations: Donors skewed white British and female; clonal diversity was possibly underestimated. Spike-specific TCR breadth and depth went up after people got two AZD1222 doses.

Sequencing was performed with immunoSEQ multiplex PCR; in TCRdb, only in-frame clones are kept and a portion is missing. Of 120,000 to 150,000 clones in the sample, around nine tenths were seen once. As to this clone: The antigen is not known.

Looked up from germline, CDR1 is KGHDR and CDR2 is SFDVKD. V lost 3 bases and J 1 base, leaving 8 bases between the germline ends. The CDR3 covers 14 residues. The TCR comes from an adult in good health. The input for sequencing was peripheral blood, taken on day 0 of MenACWY control vaccination. The rearrangement joins TRBV24-1 to TRBJ1-1, with D perhaps TRBD1 (5 bases). This chain's CDR3 is CATSDTQENTEAFF. DNA for the CDR3: TGTGCCACCAGTGATACACAGGAGAACACTGAAGCTTTCTTT.